One sample yielded the 29 T cell receptor beta chains listed below, sequenced in a study of blood T cell repertoires in COVID-19. TCRdb's table, derived via immunoSEQ multiplex PCR, lists solely in-frame clones and lacks some. In the table there are around 290,000 clones, more than 75% of which are singletons. Material for sequencing was peripheral blood. The receptors derive from a woman between 50 and 59 years old who had recovered from COVID-19.

In its sample, this clone was seen a few times. The chain joins TRBV2 to TRBJ2-1; 7 bases agree with TRBD1. The junction had 8 bases not matched to a gene; V was cut back by 2 bases and J by 7 bases. The V gene's germline CDR1 is SNHLY and CDR2 FYNNEI. This CDR3 comprises 15 residues. As DNA, the CDR3 is TGTGCCAGCAGTGAATTGGGGGCGACAGGGAATGAGCAGTTCTTC. Translated: CASSELGATGNEQFF.

This clone was seen a handful of times. The chain combines TRBV29-1 with TRBJ1-1, with a possible D match to TRBD1 (5 bases). V was clipped by 2 bases and J by 10 bases, with 17 bases between them. This CDR3 spans 13 amino acids. Germline V gene data show CDR1 as SQVTM and CDR2 as ANQGSEA. The CDR3 sequence: CSVERQFYPLAFF. CDR3 in DNA: TGCAGCGTTGAACGACAGTTCTACCCTCTAGCTTTCTTT. Combining the CDR3 with reference TRBV29-1 and TRBJ1-1 gives the whole variable domain SAVISQKPSRDICQRGTSLTIQCQVDSQVTMMFWYRQQPGQSLTLIATANQGSEATYESGFVIDKFPISRPNLTFSTLTVSNMSPEDSSIYLCSVERQFYPLAFFGQGTRLTVV.

The rearrangement uses TRBV5-4 and TRBJ1-2; the D gene is possibly TRBD1 (5 bases). Trimming took 3 bases from V and 8 from J, leaving 17 bases between them. Germline CDR1 and CDR2: SGHNT and YYREEE (reference sequence). The CDR3 length is 14 residues. The CDR3 protein is CASSWGGRVDGYTF. The CDR3 region has the DNA TGTGCCAGCAGCTGGGGTGGCAGGGTGGACGGCTACACCTTC.

This sequence joins TRBV18 and TRBJ2-5, with a tentative D call TRBD1 (5 bases). Germline V CDR1 and CDR2: KGHSH, LQKENI. The V gene lost 2 bases and the J gene lost 3 bases, with 10 bases spanning the gap. This CDR3 has 14 residues. Here the CDR3 DNA reads TGTGCCAGCTCACCAACAACAGGCGAAGAGACCCAGTACTTC. Its translation: CASSPTTGEETQYF.

The CDR3 loop is CASSGDRGPGPRETQYF. CDR3 in DNA: TGTGCCAGCAGCGGGGACAGGGGGCCGGGACCTCGGGAGACCCAGTACTTC. The chain is built from TRBV7-9 and TRBJ2-5; 12 positions agree with TRBD1. CDR1 and CDR2 (germline): SEHNR, FQNEAQ (reference sequence). This CDR3 spans 17 amino acids. The V and J ends lost 5 bases and 5 bases, in that order; junction bases with no gene match: 12.

The chain has TRBV19 and TRBJ1-4; D remains unclear. V was clipped by 2 bases and J by 4 bases, with 14 bases between them. This CDR3 contains 16 residues. CDR1 is LNHDA, CDR2 SQIVND, per germline (reference sequence). CDR3 loop: CASSISDRGINEKLFF. The CDR3 region has the DNA TGTGCCAGTAGTATATCAGACCGAGGCATTAATGAAAAACTGTTTTTT. Full variable domain (rest looked up from reference TRBV19 and TRBJ1-4): DGGITQSPKYLFRKEGQNVTLSCEQNLNHDAMYWYRQDPGQGLRLIYYSQIVNDFQKGDIAEGYSVSREKKESFPLTVTSAQKNPTAFYLCASSISDRGINEKLFFGSGTQLSVL.

The chain has TRBV10-3 and TRBJ2-1; tentatively, D is TRBD2 (6 bases). Trimming took off 3 bases at V and 5 bases at J, with 17 bases between the two ends. CDR3 size: 16 residues. Germline lookup yields CDR1 ENHRY and CDR2 SYGVKD. This CDR3 is CAISDFTTGSDNEQFF. CDR3 in DNA: TGTGCCATCAGTGACTTTACTACCGGGAGCGACAATGAGCAGTTCTTC.

The chain joins TRBV28 to TRBJ1-5; maybe TRBD1 (6 bases). The germline V gene encodes CDR1 MDHEN and CDR2 SYDVKM. V lost 9 bases to trimming and J lost 2 bases, with 11 bases between them. The CDR3 runs to 13 residues. The CDR3 region is CASKGGGNQPQHF. CDR3 bases: TGTGCCAGTAAGGGGGGGGGCAATCAGCCCCAGCATTTT.

J is TRBJ1-1 and V is TRBV30, with D maybe TRBD1 (5 bases). V gave up 7 bases and J gave up 4 bases, with 13 bases separating them. The CDR3 is 12 residues long. Germline lookup yields CDR1 GTSNPN and CDR2 SVGIG (reference sequence). The CDR3 DNA reads as TGTGCCTATAAGACAGCGGGCACTGAAGCTTTCTTT. Translated, it gives CAYKTAGTEAFF.

This chain connects TRBV18 to TRBJ1-1; a possible D gene is TRBD1 (6 bases). Germline lookup yields CDR1 KGHSH and CDR2 LQKENI. The CDR3 length is 14 residues. V was shortened by 5 bases and J by 2 bases, with 12 bases between the two germline ends. CDR3 sequence reads: CASSEGHRNTEAFF. Written as DNA, the CDR3 is TGTGCCAGCTCAGAGGGACACCGTAACACTGAAGCTTTCTTT.

The rearrangement uses TRBV10-2 and TRBJ1-1; D unresolved. The germline CDR1 and CDR2 sequences are WSHSY and SAAADI. Trimming removed 5 bases from V and 6 bases from J, with 13 bases in between. The CDR3 spans 13 residues. CDR3 sequence (DNA): TGCGCCAGCAGTCCTCTTCTATACGCTGAAGCTTTCTTT. As protein: CASSPLLYAEAFF.

This clone occurred a few times. The chain has TRBV27 and TRBJ2-7; TRBD1 agrees at 7 bases. Germline V gene sequence: CDR1 MNHEY, CDR2 SMNVEV (reference sequence). Germline trimming cut 6 bases from V and 2 bases from J; bases unmatched to any gene: 7. The CDR3 is 14 residues long. The CDR3 DNA sequence: TGTGCCAGCAGGCTGAGAGGGGGCGCCTACGAGCAGTACTTC. It specifies CASRLRGGAYEQYF.

The genes are TRBV6-5 and TRBJ2-2, with TRBD2 as a possible D gene (7 bases). The CDR3 length is 16 residues. V was trimmed by 0 bases and J by 6 bases, leaving 14 bases between them. Germline V gives CDR1 MNHEY, CDR2 SVGAGI. The CDR3 DNA reads as TGTGCCAGCAGTTACTCGATAGGGGGGGCGGCCGGGGAGCTGTTTTTT. This codes for CASSYSIGGAAGELFF.

V usage is TRBV7-2 and J usage is TRBJ2-3; 9 nucleotides align to TRBD2. The V gene's germline CDR1 is SGHTA and CDR2 FQGNSA. The CDR3 extends over 16 amino acids. V was clipped by 5 bases and J by 4 bases; unmatched bases: 10. The CDR3 region has the DNA TGTGCCAGCAGCCCCCCTAGCGGGGTCGTGCCAGATACGCAGTATTTT. It is translated as CASSPPSGVVPDTQYF. The whole variable domain, filled in from reference TRBV7-2 and TRBJ2-3, reads GAGVSQSPSNKVTEKGKDVELRCDPISGHTALYWYRQSLGQGLEFLIYFQGNSAPDKSGLPSDRFSAERTGGSVSTLTIQRTQQEDSAVYLCASSPPSGVVPDTQYFGPGTRLTVL.

The V and J genes are TRBV11-3 and TRBJ1-1; TRBD1 matches 7 bases. Germline V CDR1 and CDR2: SGHNT, YENEEA. The V and J ends lost 5 bases and 3 bases, in that order; junction bases with no gene match: 3. This CDR3 contains 13 residues. The CDR3 region has the DNA TGTGCCAGCAGCAGACAGGGTTACACTGAAGCTTTCTTT. Amino acids: CASSRQGYTEAFF.

The rearrangement joins TRBV7-3 to TRBJ1-1; the match to TRBD1 covers 10 bases. Germline assignment: CDR1 SGHTA and CDR2 FQGTGA. After removal of 5 bases from V and 3 bases from J, the junction contained 9 bases not matched to a gene. The CDR3 has 16 residues. This CDR3 is CASSRGRTGGDTEAFF. As DNA, the CDR3 is TGTGCCAGCAGCCGGGGTCGGACAGGGGGAGACACTGAAGCTTTCTTT.

In this sample, this clone turned up once. The gene calls are TRBV3-1 (or the pseudogene TRBV3-2) and TRBJ1-2; no firm D call. The CDR3 runs to 12 residues. In germline, CDR1 is LGHDT, CDR2 YNNKEL (reference sequence). The V end was cut by 5 bases, the J end by 5 bases, with 9 bases between. The CDR3 loop is CASSDLQYGYTF. CDR3 nucleotides: TGTGCCAGCAGCGATCTCCAGTATGGCTACACCTTC.

This chain joins TRBV9 and TRBJ2-1; 7 bases agree with TRBD1. Germline V gene lookup returns CDR1 SGDLS and CDR2 YYNGEE. This CDR3 has 13 residues. Trimming took 2 bases from V and 10 from J; bases not matched to a gene: 6. The CDR3 sequence: CASSVGDSREQFF. The CDR3 region has the DNA TGTGCCAGCAGCGTGGGGGACAGCCGGGAGCAGTTCTTC. Supplemented by reference TRBV9 and TRBJ2-1, the full variable domain reads DSGVTQTPKHLITATGQRVTLRCSPRSGDLSVYWYQQSLDQGLQFLIQYYNGEERAKGNILERFSAQQFPDLHSELNLSSLELGDSALYFCASSVGDSREQFFGPGTRLTVL.

With respect to this clone: This sample includes further DNA sequences coding for the same CDR3. The J gene is TRBJ1-6, the V gene TRBV19, with TRBD1 matching 7 bases. With V trimmed by 3 bases and J by 7 bases, 3 bases remained unmatched. The CDR3 runs to 14 residues. Germline-derived CDR1 and CDR2 are LNHDA and SQIVND (reference sequence). The CDR3 region is CASSIGTANSPLHF. Written as DNA, the CDR3 is TGTGCCAGTAGTATCGGGACAGCCAATTCACCCCTCCACTTT.

The chain carries TRBV5-5 and TRBJ2-1; 8 bases match TRBD2. After removal of 4 bases from V and 7 bases from J, the junction contained 13 bases not matched to a gene. The CDR3 is made up of 16 amino acids. Germline assignment: CDR1 SGHKS and CDR2 YYEKEE (reference sequence). The CDR3 sequence is CASSPIRVAGGNEQFF. Here the CDR3 DNA reads TGTGCCAGCAGCCCAATCCGCGTGGCGGGGGGAAATGAGCAGTTCTTC.

The CDR3 nucleotides read TGTGCCAGCAGTTTCATGGGCGCCAAAAACATTCAGTACTTC. Translating it yields CASSFMGAKNIQYF. This sequence joins TRBV28 and TRBJ2-4; D is ambiguous. Looked up from germline, CDR1 is MDHEN and CDR2 is SYDVKM. CDR3 length equals 14 residues. V was trimmed by 3 bases and J by 1 base, leaving 7 bases between them.

The rearrangement links TRBV7-8 to TRBJ2-1, with unresolved D. The V gene's germline CDR1 is SGHVS and CDR2 FQNEAQ. This CDR3 is built from 11 residues. Trimming cost V 1 base and J 8 bases, with 3 bases left between them. CDR3 sequence: CASSLVDEQFF. The CDR3 DNA follows: TGTGCCAGCAGCTTAGTCGATGAGCAGTTCTTC.

V and J are TRBV7-2 and TRBJ2-1; D is uncertain. Trimming cost V 4 bases and J 2 bases, with 12 bases left between them. The germline gives CDR1 SGHTA, CDR2 FQGNSA. This CDR3 comprises 15 residues. CDR3 sequence reads: CASSSLGQTYNEQFF. The DNA of the CDR3 is TGTGCCAGCAGCTCCCTTGGGCAAACCTACAATGAGCAGTTCTTC.

This chain uses TRBV7-2 with TRBJ2-2, with TRBD2 as a possible D gene (5 bases). The germline V gene has CDR1 SGHTA and CDR2 FQGNSA. This CDR3 comprises 16 residues. With 2 bases removed from V and 2 bases from J, the gap between germline ends came to 12 bases. CDR3 protein: CASSLLRAVNTGELFF. Here the CDR3 DNA reads TGTGCCAGCAGCTTATTGAGGGCAGTAAACACCGGGGAGCTGTTTTTT.

The chain uses TRBV7-2 and TRBJ2-7; 12 nucleotides agree with TRBD2. The CDR3 spans 16 residues. Germline CDR1 SGHTA, CDR2 FQGNSA. Trimming removed 5 bases from V and 3 bases from J; junction bases left unmatched: 8. The CDR3 DNA reads as TGTGCCAGCAGCCTCGGACTAGCGGGACCCCTCTACGAGCAGTACTTC. It specifies CASSLGLAGPLYEQYF.

This clone came up once. This chain uses TRBV29-1 with TRBJ2-5, with D tentatively TRBD2 (5 bases). CDR3 size: 12 residues. V lost 5 bases and J lost 6, with 13 bases in between. Germline V gene data show CDR1 as SQVTM and CDR2 as ANQGSEA. CDR3 region: CSVTGLGQTQYF. The CDR3 DNA reads TGCAGCGTTACGGGGTTGGGTCAGACCCAGTACTTC.

The chain joins TRBV19 to TRBJ1-2; D may be TRBD1 (6 bases). Germline V gives CDR1 LNHDA, CDR2 SQIVND (reference sequence). The CDR3 extends over 11 amino acids. The germline V and J ends were trimmed by 7 bases and 8 bases, with 11 bases remaining between them. CDR3 sequence: CASTSGAGYTF. The CDR3 bases are TGTGCCAGTACATCAGGGGCCGGCTACACCTTC.

The DNA for the CDR3 is TGTGCCAGTAGTATGTCTACTAGCGGGCCGGGGACAGATACGCAGTATTTT. Translation gives CASSMSTSGPGTDTQYF. The gene calls are TRBV19 and TRBJ2-3; 9 bases fit TRBD2. Germline V gene lookup returns CDR1 LNHDA and CDR2 SQIVND (reference sequence). This CDR3 spans 17 amino acids. J lost 3 bases, V lost 3 bases, and 10 bases had no gene match.

The CDR3 sequence is CASRQGGNQPQHF. CDR3 DNA sequence: TGTGCCAGCAGGCAGGGGGGCAATCAGCCCCAGCATTTT. This rearrangement joins TRBV27 to TRBJ1-5; 7 positions agree with TRBD1. V gave up 6 bases and J gave up 2 bases; unmatched junction bases: 1. The CDR3 has 13 amino acids. Germline V CDR1 and CDR2: MNHEY, SMNVEV (reference sequence).